The clone carrying this T cell receptor (beta chain) turned up a few times. Its antigen is not known. The data belong to a study of breast tumors, draining lymph nodes, adjacent tissues. Study-level points and caveats: Compared with basal-like, luminal-like tumors shared significantly more repertoire with nontumor tissue.

MiXCR, run by TCRdb on the multiplex PCR reads, gives a single entry per CDR3 protein. The repertoire holds 60,000 to 75,000 distinct CDR3 sequences, with 57% as singletons. The CDR3 is 13 amino acids. From germline, CDR1 is SGHTA and CDR2 FQGTGA. The V end was cut by 3 bases, the J end by 8 bases, with 10 bases between. This sequence was found in a female donor with breast cancer. Some clones in this sample may be carry-over from other donors' samples. The chain carries TRBV7-3 and TRBJ2-2; D gene ambiguous. The specimen sequenced was breast tumor tissue. The CDR3 reads CASSLAGSGELFF. CDR3 DNA: TGTGCCAGCAGCTTGGCTGGATCGGGGGAGCTGTTTTTT.